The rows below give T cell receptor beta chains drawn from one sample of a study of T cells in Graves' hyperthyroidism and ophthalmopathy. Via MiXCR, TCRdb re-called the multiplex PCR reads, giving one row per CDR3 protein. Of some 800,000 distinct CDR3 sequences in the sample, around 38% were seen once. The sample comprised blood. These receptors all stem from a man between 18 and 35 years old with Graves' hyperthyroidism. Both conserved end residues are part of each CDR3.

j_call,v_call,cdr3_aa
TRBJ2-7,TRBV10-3,CAISESTGNYEQYF
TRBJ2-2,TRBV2,CASSWTGPNTGELFF
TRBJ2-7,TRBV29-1,CSVVGTASYEQYF
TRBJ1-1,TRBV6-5,CASSGIGEAFF
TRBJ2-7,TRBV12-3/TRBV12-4,CASSSSGMFYEQYF
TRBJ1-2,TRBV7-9,CASSLAPGQGGYGYTF
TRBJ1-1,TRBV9,CASGRGHTEAFF
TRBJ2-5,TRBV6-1,CASSEQLQETQYF
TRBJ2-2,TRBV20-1,CSARDQGFTRELFF
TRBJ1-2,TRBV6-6,CASGEKGENGYTF
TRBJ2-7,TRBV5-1,CASSLPHRPGKGTSYEQYF